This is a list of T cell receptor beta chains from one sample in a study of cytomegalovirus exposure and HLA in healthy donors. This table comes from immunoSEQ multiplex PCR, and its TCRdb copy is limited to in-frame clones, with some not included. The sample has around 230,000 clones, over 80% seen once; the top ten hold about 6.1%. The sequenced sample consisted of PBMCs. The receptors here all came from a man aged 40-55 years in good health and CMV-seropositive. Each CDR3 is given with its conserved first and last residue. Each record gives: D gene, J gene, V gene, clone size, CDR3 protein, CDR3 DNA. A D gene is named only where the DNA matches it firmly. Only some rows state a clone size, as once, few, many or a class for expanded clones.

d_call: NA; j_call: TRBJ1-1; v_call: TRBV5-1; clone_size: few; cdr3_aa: CASSLEGGHAGGEAFF; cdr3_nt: TGCGCCAGCAGCTTGGAAGGGGGACATGCCGGTGGTGAAGCTTTCTTT
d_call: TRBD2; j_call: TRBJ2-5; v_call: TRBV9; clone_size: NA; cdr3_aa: CASSYAGGLETQYF; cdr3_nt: TGTGCCAGCAGCTATGCGGGAGGGCTGGAGACCCAGTACTTC
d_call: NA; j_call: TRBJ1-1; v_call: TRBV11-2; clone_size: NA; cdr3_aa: CASSLINGNTEAFF; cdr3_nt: TGTGCCAGCAGCTTAATAAACGGGAACACTGAAGCTTTCTTT
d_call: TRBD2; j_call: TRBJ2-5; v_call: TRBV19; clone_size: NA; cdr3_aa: CASSIRGGAETQYF; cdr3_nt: TGTGCCAGTAGTATTCGGGGGGGGGCAGAGACCCAGTACTTC
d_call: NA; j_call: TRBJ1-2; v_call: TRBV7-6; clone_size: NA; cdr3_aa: CASSLRPGDSMERIYGYTF; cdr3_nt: TGTGCCAGCAGCTTACGCCCGGGGGACTCAATGGAGAGAATATATGGCTACACCTTC
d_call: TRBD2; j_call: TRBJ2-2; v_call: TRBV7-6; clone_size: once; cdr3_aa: CASSLTGGLTGELFF; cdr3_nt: TGTGCCAGCAGCTTAACGGGAGGGCTCACCGGGGAGCTGTTTTTT
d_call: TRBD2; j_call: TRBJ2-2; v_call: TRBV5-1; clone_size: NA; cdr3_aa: CASSLKRERTGELFF; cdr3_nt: TGCGCCAGCAGCTTGAAGCGGGAGAGGACCGGGGAGCTGTTTTTT
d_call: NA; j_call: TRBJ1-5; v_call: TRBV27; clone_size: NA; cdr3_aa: CATVMGRERHF; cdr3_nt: TGTGCCACCGTAATGGGCCGAGAAAGGCATTTT
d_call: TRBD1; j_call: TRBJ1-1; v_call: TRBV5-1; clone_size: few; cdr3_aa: CASSEMTGTTEAFF; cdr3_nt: TGCGCCAGCAGCGAGATGACAGGGACCACTGAAGCTTTCTTT
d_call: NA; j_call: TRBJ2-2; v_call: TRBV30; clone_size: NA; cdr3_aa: CAWSDIRGGELFF; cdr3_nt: TGTGCCTGGAGTGATATCAGGGGCGGGGAGCTGTTTTTT
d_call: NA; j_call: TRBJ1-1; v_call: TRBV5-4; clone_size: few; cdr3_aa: CASSLGRNTEAFF; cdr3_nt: TGTGCCAGCAGCTTGGGCAGGAACACTGAAGCTTTCTTT
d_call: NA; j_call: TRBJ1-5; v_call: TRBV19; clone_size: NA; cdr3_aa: CASSIFVAAYSNQPQHF; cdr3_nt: TGTGCCAGTAGTATCTTTGTGGCGGCCTATAGCAATCAGCCCCAGCATTTT
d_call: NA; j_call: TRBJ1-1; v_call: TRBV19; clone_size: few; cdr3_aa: CASSIGTGGNNEAFF; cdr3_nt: TGTGCCAGTAGTATAGGCACAGGTGGGAACAATGAAGCTTTCTTT
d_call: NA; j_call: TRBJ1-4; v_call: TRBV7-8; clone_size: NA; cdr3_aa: CASSSLSVGELFF; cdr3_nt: TGTGCCAGCAGCTCCTTAAGTGTGGGAGAACTGTTTTTT
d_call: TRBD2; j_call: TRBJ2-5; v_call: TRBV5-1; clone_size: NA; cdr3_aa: CASSLAGGGLQETQYF; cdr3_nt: TGCGCCAGCAGCTTGGCGGGGGGAGGTTTACAAGAGACCCAGTACTTC
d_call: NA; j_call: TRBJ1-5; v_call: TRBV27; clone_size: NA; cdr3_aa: CASSLRGNQPQHF; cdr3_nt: TGTGCCAGCAGTCTAAGGGGGAATCAGCCCCAGCATTTT
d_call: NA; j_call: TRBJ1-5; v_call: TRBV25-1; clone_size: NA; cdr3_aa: CASSDGRGMRNQPQHF; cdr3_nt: TGTGCCAGCAGTGACGGTAGAGGGATGAGAAATCAGCCCCAGCATTTT
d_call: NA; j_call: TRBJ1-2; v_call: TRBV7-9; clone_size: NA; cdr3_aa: CASSLVHTYYGYTF; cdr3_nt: TGTGCCAGCAGCTTAGTCCACACCTACTATGGCTACACCTTC
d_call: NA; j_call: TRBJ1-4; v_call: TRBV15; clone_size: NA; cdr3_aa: CATSNEENEKLFF; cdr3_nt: TGTGCCACCAGCAATGAGGAGAATGAAAAACTGTTTTTT
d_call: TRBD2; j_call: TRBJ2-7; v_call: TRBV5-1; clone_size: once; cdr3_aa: CASSQGLAGGLDEQYF; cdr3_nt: TGCGCCAGCAGCCAGGGACTAGCGGGAGGATTGGACGAGCAGTACTTC
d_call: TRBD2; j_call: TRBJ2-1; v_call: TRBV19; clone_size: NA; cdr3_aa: CASSRASGRTGDEQFF; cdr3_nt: TGTGCCAGTAGTAGGGCTAGCGGGAGAACGGGCGATGAGCAGTTCTTC
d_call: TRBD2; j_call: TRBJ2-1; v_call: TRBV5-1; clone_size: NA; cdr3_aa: CVSSPGLAGIYNEQFF; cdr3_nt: TGCGTCAGCAGCCCGGGACTAGCGGGGATATACAATGAGCAGTTCTTC
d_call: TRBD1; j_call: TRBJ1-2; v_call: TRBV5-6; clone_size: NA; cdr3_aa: CASSVGTGLDYTF; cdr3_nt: TGTGCCAGCAGCGTAGGGACAGGGCTCGACTACACCTTC
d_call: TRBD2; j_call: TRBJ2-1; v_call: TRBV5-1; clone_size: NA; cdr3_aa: CASSYDTSGRGNEQFF; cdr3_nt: TGCGCCAGCAGCTATGACACTAGCGGGAGAGGCAATGAGCAGTTCTTC
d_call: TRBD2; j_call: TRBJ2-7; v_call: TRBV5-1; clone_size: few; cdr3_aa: CASTMGGANYEQYF; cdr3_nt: TGCGCCAGCACAATGGGAGGGGCGAACTACGAGCAGTACTTC
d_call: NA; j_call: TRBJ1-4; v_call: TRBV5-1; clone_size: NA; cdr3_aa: CASSPGHGGSTNEKLFF; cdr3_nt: TGCGCCAGCAGCCCCGGACACGGGGGATCAACTAATGAAAAACTGTTTTTT
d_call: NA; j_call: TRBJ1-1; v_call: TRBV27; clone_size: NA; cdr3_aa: CASSSPGQTEAFF; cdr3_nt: TGTGCCAGCAGTTCTCCCGGACAGACTGAAGCTTTCTTT
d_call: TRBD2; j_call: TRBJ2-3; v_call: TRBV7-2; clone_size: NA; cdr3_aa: CASSLSGRAPDTQYF; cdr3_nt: TGTGCCAGCAGCCTTAGCGGGAGGGCGCCAGATACGCAGTATTTT
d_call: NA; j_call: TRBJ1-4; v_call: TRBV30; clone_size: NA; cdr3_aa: CAWSAGGQRDEKLFF; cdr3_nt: TGTGCCTGGAGCGCCGGTGGACAGAGAGATGAAAAACTGTTTTTT
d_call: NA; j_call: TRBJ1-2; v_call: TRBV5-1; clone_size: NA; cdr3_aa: CASSLSGGGYGYTF; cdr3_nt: TGCGCCAGCAGCTTGTCTGGGGGAGGCTATGGCTACACCTTC
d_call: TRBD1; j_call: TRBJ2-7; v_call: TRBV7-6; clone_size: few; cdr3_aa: CASSFRDSAYEQYF; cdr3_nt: TGTGCCAGCAGCTTCCGGGACAGCGCCTACGAGCAGTACTTC
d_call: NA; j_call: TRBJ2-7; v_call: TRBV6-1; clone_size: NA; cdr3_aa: CASSEIILYEQYF; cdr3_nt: TGTGCCAGCAGTGAAATTATTCTCTACGAGCAGTACTTC
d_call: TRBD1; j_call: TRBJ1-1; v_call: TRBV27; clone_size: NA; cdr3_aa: CASRGTGATEAFF; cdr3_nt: TGTGCCAGCAGGGGAACAGGGGCCACTGAAGCTTTCTTT
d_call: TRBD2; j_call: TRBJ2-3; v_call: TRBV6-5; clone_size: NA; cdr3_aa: CASSYTSGTSTDTQYF; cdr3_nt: TGTGCCAGCAGTTACACTAGCGGGACTAGCACAGATACGCAGTATTTT
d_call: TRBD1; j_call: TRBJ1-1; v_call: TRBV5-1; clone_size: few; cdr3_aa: CASSEHSRGDTEAFF; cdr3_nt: TGCGCCAGCAGCGAACACTCCAGGGGGGACACTGAAGCTTTCTTT
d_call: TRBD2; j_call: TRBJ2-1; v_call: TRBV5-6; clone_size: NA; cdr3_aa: CASSFRTSGRDNEQFF; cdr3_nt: TGTGCCAGCAGCTTTCGGACTAGCGGGAGGGACAATGAGCAGTTCTTC
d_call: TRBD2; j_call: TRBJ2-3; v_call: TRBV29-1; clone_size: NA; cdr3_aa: CSVLGTSGSTDTQYF; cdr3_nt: TGCAGCGTCCTCGGGACTAGCGGGAGTACAGATACGCAGTATTTT
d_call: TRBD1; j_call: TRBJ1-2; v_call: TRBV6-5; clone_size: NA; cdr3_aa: CASSYSRDRGNYGYTF; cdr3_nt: TGTGCCAGCAGTTACTCGCGGGACAGGGGGAACTATGGCTACACCTTC
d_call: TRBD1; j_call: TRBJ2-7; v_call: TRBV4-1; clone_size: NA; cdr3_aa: CASSQGDRGYEQYF; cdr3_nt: TGCGCCAGCAGCCAAGGGGACAGGGGGTACGAGCAGTACTTC